Each of the 10 T cell receptor beta chains below was sequenced from the same sample in a study of control samples from healthy donors and cancer patients. The table came from immunoSEQ multiplex PCR; TCRdb's copy has only in-frame clones and leaves some out. The sample holds 150,000 to 200,000 clones, about 92% seen once. The sequencing input was blood. These receptors were collected from a man aged 25 to 40 in good health.

This sequence joins TRBV6-5 and TRBJ2-5; 8 nucleotides align to TRBD1. The CDR3 consists of 12 residues. Germline V CDR1 and CDR2: MNHEY, SVGAGI. After removal of 7 bases from V and 4 bases from J, the junction contained 2 bases not matched to a gene. CDR3 sequence reads: CASTGGSETQYF. CDR3 nucleotides: TGTGCCAGCACAGGGGGCTCAGAGACCCAGTACTTC.

The chain uses TRBV14 and TRBJ1-1; D call uncertain. CDR3 length equals 14 residues. Germline lookup yields CDR1 SGHDN and CDR2 FVKESK. Trimming left V 2 bases short and J 1 base short, with 8 bases between. This CDR3 reads CASSQRPANTEAFF. CDR3 coding DNA: TGTGCCAGCAGCCAACGGCCGGCGAACACTGAAGCTTTCTTT.

The chain has TRBV5-1 and TRBJ1-1; D is perhaps TRBD1 (6 bases). CDR1 and CDR2 from the germline V gene are SGHRS and YFSETQ. This CDR3 has 16 residues. V lost 3 bases, J lost 0 bases, and 15 bases lay in between. CDR3 nucleotide sequence: TGCGCCAGCAGCTCGGGGGGGCGGCCCATGAACACTGAAGCTTTCTTT. This encodes CASSSGGRPMNTEAFF.

The chain uses TRBV11-2 and TRBJ1-5, with D tentatively TRBD1 (5 bases). This CDR3 has 14 residues. Trimming shortened V by 1 base and J by 7 bases, and 11 bases separated the two germline ends. The germline V gene encodes CDR1 SGHAT and CDR2 FQNNGV. The CDR3 sequence is CASSLAPGTQPQHF. CDR3 DNA sequence: TGTGCCAGCAGCTTAGCGCCAGGGACCCAGCCCCAGCATTTT.

This chain joins TRBV19 and TRBJ2-7, with TRBD1 matching over 12 bases. With 4 bases clipped from V and 2 bases from J, the junction kept 6 bases outside the gene matches. Germline CDR1 is LNHDA and CDR2 is SQIVND (reference sequence). This CDR3 is 16 amino acids long. CDR3 amino acids: CASSRDRDRGPYEQYF. The CDR3 nucleotides read TGTGCCAGTAGTAGGGATCGGGACAGGGGGCCCTACGAGCAGTACTTC.

The V gene is TRBV5-1, the J gene TRBJ2-7, with D possibly TRBD2 on 5 matching bases. The CDR3 length is 15 residues. V lost 0 bases and J lost 2, with 12 bases in between. Looked up from germline, CDR1 is SGHRS and CDR2 is YFSETQ. The CDR3 sequence is CASSLGRGPTYEQYF. The DNA of the CDR3 is TGCGCCAGCAGCTTGGGTCGGGGTCCCACCTACGAGCAGTACTTC.

The chain joins TRBV30 to TRBJ2-7; 9 bases align to TRBD2. This CDR3 is 13 amino acids long. Trimming at V came to 3 bases and at J to 6 bases, leaving 6 bases not matched to a gene. Germline V gene sequence: CDR1 GTSNPN, CDR2 SVGIG (reference sequence). This chain's CDR3 is CAWSAGGIGEQYF. The DNA of the CDR3 is TGTGCCTGGAGCGCGGGGGGGATCGGCGAGCAGTACTTC.

The V gene is TRBV5-6, the J gene TRBJ2-1; 10 bases fit TRBD2. Germline assignment: CDR1 SGHDT and CDR2 YYEEEE. The junction had 7 bases not matched to a gene; V was cut back by 0 bases and J by 1 base. The CDR3 has 18 amino acids. CDR3 nucleotides: TGTGCCAGCAGCTTGGTTTTTAGCGGGAGGAGGTCCTACAATGAGCAGTTCTTC. This sequence encodes CASSLVFSGRRSYNEQFF.

The CDR3 DNA follows: TGCAGTGCTAGTCCGAGCGGGGACACCTACGAGCAGTACTTC. It is translated as CSASPSGDTYEQYF. V usage is TRBV20-1 and J usage is TRBJ2-7; tentative D call: TRBD2 (7 bases). The CDR3 is 14 amino acids. Germline V lookup: CDR1 DFQATT, CDR2 SNEGSKA (reference sequence). Between the trimmed V and J ends, which lost 3 bases and 2 bases, there was a span of 14 bases.

The J gene is TRBJ2-7, the V gene TRBV4-3; no reliable D call. The CDR3 contains 15 residues. CDR1 is LGHNA, CDR2 YSLEER, per germline. V dropped 1 base and J dropped 5 bases, with 15 bases sitting between them. CDR3 DNA: TGCGCCAGCAGCCAAGTTGACGGAAGGCTGGACGAGCAGTACTTC. This codes for CASSQVDGRLDEQYF.